This T cell receptor beta chain emerged from a study of shared clonotypes between healthy human individuals. CD45RO-negative, CCR7-selected cells formed the naive CD8 fraction, which excluded terminally differentiated effector memory CD45RA+ cells. The donor cohort consisted entirely of Caucasian adults residing in Nashville, Tennessee. Details on this clone: Its antigen remains unknown.

The genomic DNA of each subset was split evenly across several immunoSEQ plates. Authors' data handling: ImmunoSEQ junction-only sequences lacked quality scores, so their filtering differed. Assay: immunoSEQ multiplex PCR; the TCRdb copy retains only in-frame clones and omits some. V and J calls and clone size are as listed in that table; D and trimming were resolved from the DNA. The sample contains hundreds of thousands of clones, about 92% of which appear only once. Findings of the study overall: An expected dependence of interdonor clonotype sharing on sequencing depth was noted.

The CDR3 covers 13 residues. Germline assignment: CDR1 MNHNS and CDR2 SASEGT. V trimming: 6 bases; J trimming: 6 bases; junction bases outside the gene matches: 7. Sample: naive CD8+ T cells sorted from blood. The origin of this receptor is a man younger than 40 in good health. This chain joins TRBV6-1 and TRBJ1-2, with 7 bases aligning to TRBD1. The CDR3: CASSGRQGNGYTF. CDR3 bases: TGTGCCAGCAGCGGACGACAGGGTAATGGCTACACCTTC.